This T cell receptor beta chain was recovered during a study of T cells in Graves' hyperthyroidism and ophthalmopathy. Regarding the study as a whole: Median prediction lead before ophthalmopathy onset was 6.5 months with the model. Among thyroid clonotypes expanded above 0.001, most also appeared in blood.

From germline, CDR1 is SGHTA and CDR2 FQGTGA. This CDR3 is built from 16 residues. V gave up 5 bases and J gave up 9 bases, with 20 bases separating them. Amplification yielded TCR beta CDR3 regions, with RNA transcripts as the source. First-round RT-PCR targeting the TCR CDR3 was performed with the HTBI primer set. TCRdb re-analysed the multiplex PCR reads in MiXCR, keeping a single row per CDR3 protein. The sample lists 250,000 to 300,000 distinct CDR3 sequences, about an eighth occurring once. In its sample, this clonotype was seen a few times. Its antigen is unknown. Uncontrolled infection, other autoimmune disease, pregnancy and lactation each barred patients from inclusion.

The chain has TRBV7-3 and TRBJ2-6; TRBD2 is a possible D gene (6 bases). Sample: blood. This TCR was recovered from a woman in her twenties or thirties with Graves' hyperthyroidism that later progressed to Graves' ophthalmopathy. CDR3 residues: CASSQGRGKINNVLTF. The CDR3 DNA is TGTGCCAGCAGCCAGGGACGGGGGAAAATCAACAACGTCCTGACTTTC.